Listed here are 5 T cell receptor beta chains from one sample, sequenced in a study of T cell repertoires in ileal Crohn's disease. Some clones are missing from TCRdb's copy, which holds only in-frame ones; the method was immunoSEQ multiplex PCR. The table records approximately 7,800 clones, about two thirds of them present only once. Time point in this sample: proximal margin of the surgical specimen (macroscopically non-inflamed). The sample was ileal tissue. These TCRs come from an adult with Crohn's disease.

The V call is TRBV11-2, the J call TRBJ2-7, with 12 positions matching TRBD2. Losses at the gene ends were 2 bases for V and 4 bases for J; bases not matched to a gene: 12. CDR1 SGHAT and CDR2 FQNNGV come from the germline V gene. This CDR3 is 18 amino acids long. The CDR3 is CASSLLGLAGGAGYEQYF. The CDR3 coding sequence is TGTGCCAGCAGCTTATTGGGGCTAGCGGGGGGGGCTGGATACGAGCAGTACTTC.

The chain employs TRBV6-5 and TRBJ2-2; 10 bases are a match to TRBD1. The germline CDR1 and CDR2 sequences are MNHEY and SVGAGI. This CDR3 region has 14 residues. Unmatched junction bases numbered 7, after V lost 6 bases and J lost 9 bases. This CDR3 reads CASSQGTGVRELFF. The CDR3 nucleotides read TGTGCCAGCAGCCAAGGGACAGGGGTTAGGGAGCTGTTTTTT.

The chain carries TRBV29-1 and TRBJ1-1; a weak D match, TRBD1 (6 bases). The V end lost 5 bases, the J end lost 0 bases, and 19 bases lay between the germline ends. Germline CDR1 is SQVTM and CDR2 is ANQGSEA. The CDR3 loop spans 16 amino acids. The CDR3 DNA reads as TGCAGCGTTCAGGTTGAGGCAGGGGCCATGAACACTGAAGCTTTCTTT. It encodes CSVQVEAGAMNTEAFF.

This clone turned up a few times. V gene TRBV30 combines with J gene TRBJ1-1, with a weak D call TRBD1 (5 bases). The V and J ends lost 2 bases and 4 bases respectively, with 11 bases between them. The length of the CDR3 is 13 residues. The germline CDR1 and CDR2 sequences are GTSNPN and SVGIG (reference sequence). The CDR3 sequence is CAWSRQGVTEAFF. Written as DNA, the CDR3 is TGTGCCTGGAGTCGGCAGGGCGTCACTGAAGCTTTCTTT.

The rearrangement links TRBV28 to TRBJ1-3, with D possibly TRBD1 on 5 matching bases. Trimming took 6 bases from V and 2 from J, leaving 17 bases between them. The germline CDR1 and CDR2 sequences are MDHEN and SYDVKM. CDR3 length: 16 amino acids. The CDR3 reads CASSRGARGTGNTIYF. Written as DNA, the CDR3 is TGTGCCAGCAGCCGCGGAGCGAGGGGAACTGGAAACACCATATATTTT. The full variable domain, in which reference TRBV28 and TRBJ1-3 provide the parts outside the CDR3, is DVKVTQSSRYLVKRTGEKVFLECVQDMDHENMFWYRQDPGLGLRLIYFSYDVKMKEKGDIPEGYSVSREKKERFSLILESASTNQTSMYLCASSRGARGTGNTIYFGEGSWLTVV.